The 27 T cell receptor beta chains presented below share a single source sample, sequenced in a study of CD8+CD57+ T cells in acquired aplastic anemia. All sequencing subjects had displayed CD8+CD57+ cell expansion on flow cytometry. It was genomic DNA that served as the template for profiling TCR beta VDJ and CDR3. One entry per CDR3 protein, called by TCRdb with MiXCR from the reads. The table includes 250,000 to 300,000 distinct CDR3 sequences, roughly 59% detected once. The source material was sorted CD4+, CD8+, or CD8+CD57+ T cells (not recorded which) from PBMCs. The receptors shown here come from a human donor with aplastic anemia.

This rearrangement joins TRBV25-1 to TRBJ1-4; no clear D gene. Trimming stripped 2 bases from V and 10 bases from J, with 11 bases between. The CDR3 runs to 13 residues. The V gene's germline CDR1 is MGHDK and CDR2 SYGVNS. The CDR3 region has the DNA TGTGCCAGCAGTGAAGGAGGGAAGGGAAAACTGTTTTTT. Encoded protein: CASSEGGKGKLFF.

The gene calls are TRBV2 and TRBJ1-3; D is possibly TRBD1 (6 bases). Per germline, CDR1 SNHLY and CDR2 FYNNEI. There are 12 residues in the CDR3. Trimming pared 5 bases from V and 15 bases from J, leaving 17 bases between. CDR3 in DNA: TGTGCCAGCAGTTCTCTAGGGGGGGATGAATATTTT. This gives the protein CASSSLGGDEYF.

This clonotype has a handful of counts. The chain combines TRBV20-1 with TRBJ1-4; TRBD1 agrees at 7 bases. This CDR3 spans 14 amino acids. With 3 bases clipped from V and 0 bases from J, the junction kept 1 base outside the gene matches. The germline CDR1 and CDR2 sequences are DFQATT and SNEGSKA (reference sequence). For the CDR3, the DNA is TGCAGTGCTAGTCAGGGGGCAACTAATGAAAAACTGTTTTTT. It encodes CSASQGATNEKLFF.

Only one count was recorded for this clonotype. Likely a read error: the CDR3 ends without its conserved phenylalanine or tryptophan. This chain connects TRBV20-1 to TRBJ2-3, with D hard to call. Trimming took off 3 bases at V and 2 bases at J, with 9 bases between the two ends. The CDR3 extends over 13 amino acids. CDR1 and CDR2 (germline): DFQATT, SNEGSKA (reference sequence). CDR3 sequence (DNA): TGCAGTGCTAGTCTCGGCCCCACAGATACGCAGTATCTT. It codes for CSASLGPTDTQYL.

This clonotype was counted once. The chain is built from TRBV24-1 and TRBJ2-1; TRBD2 matches at 11 bases. The germline V gene has CDR1 KGHDR and CDR2 SFDVKD. The CDR3 has 17 residues. V lost 2 bases and J lost 6; bases outside the gene matches: 8. The DNA for the CDR3 is TGTGCCACCAGTGATTACTCTAGCGGGAGGTTATGCAATGAGCAGTTCTTC. It translates to CATSDYSSGRLCNEQFF.

The chain recombines TRBV5-1 with TRBJ1-2; D is uncertain. There are 14 residues in the CDR3. With 3 bases removed from V and 0 bases from J, the gap between germline ends came to 9 bases. The germline CDR1 and CDR2 sequences are SGHRS and YFSETQ. The CDR3 sequence is CASSSLPANYGYTF. DNA for the CDR3: TGCGCCAGCAGCTCCCTGCCAGCTAACTATGGCTACACCTTC.

This clonotype was seen many times. The gene calls are TRBV5-1 and TRBJ2-3; D uncertain. The germline V and J ends were trimmed by 2 bases and 8 bases, with 12 bases remaining between them. CDR1 is SGHRS and CDR2 is YFSETQ in the germline V gene. CDR3 size: 13 residues. CDR3 loop: CASSLSNYPTQYF. The CDR3 nucleotides are TGCGCCAGCAGCTTATCTAATTATCCTACGCAGTATTTT.

Notes on this clonotype: The junction differs from germline at one of its ends, possibly a read error. The rearrangement links TRBV7-7 to TRBJ2-3, with D perhaps matching TRBD2 (6 bases). This CDR3 is 15 amino acids long. Per the germline V gene, CDR1 is SSHAT and CDR2 is FNYEAQ (reference sequence). Here the CDR3 reads CASSPVVGGPDTQYF. CDR3 nucleotides: TGTGCTAGCAGCCCGGTTGTGGGAGGACCAGATACGCAGTATTTT.

This clonotype was observed at least ten times. This chain joins TRBV29-1 and TRBJ1-1, with a tentative D call TRBD1 (5 bases). The CDR3 sequence is 13 residues long. In germline, CDR1 is SQVTM, CDR2 ANQGSEA. The V and J ends lost 5 bases and 4 bases respectively, with 14 bases between them. The CDR3 loop is CSVKWGERTEAFF. CDR3 coding DNA: TGCAGCGTTAAATGGGGGGAACGCACTGAAGCTTTCTTT.

The CDR3 loop reads CASSTQPTNTGELFF. The CDR3 DNA follows: TGTGCCAGCAGCACACAGCCGACGAACACCGGGGAGCTGTTTTTT. The chain employs TRBV7-9 and TRBJ2-2; D not certain. Germline values: CDR1 SEHNR, CDR2 FQNEAQ (reference sequence). The germline V and J ends were trimmed by 5 bases and 0 bases, with 10 bases remaining between them. This CDR3 has 15 amino acids.

This rearrangement joins TRBV2 to TRBJ2-5; TRBD1 or TRBD2 may be the D gene (6 bases each). V was clipped by 1 base and J by 9 bases, with 24 bases between them. Germline loops: CDR1 SNHLY, CDR2 FYNNEI. The CDR3 is made up of 17 amino acids. The CDR3 DNA reads TGTGCCAGCAGTGAAGACGGACGGGGGCGGGACCACGGGGCCCAGTACTTC. Translating it yields CASSEDGRGRDHGAQYF.

The CDR3 region has the DNA TGCGCCAGCAGCAATAAGGGACAGACGGACTATGGCTACACCTTC. Its protein product is CASSNKGQTDYGYTF. This chain joins TRBV5-1 and TRBJ1-2, with 7 bases identical to TRBD1. This CDR3 is built from 15 residues. CDR1 is SGHRS, CDR2 YFSETQ, per germline. The V segment lost 4 bases and the J segment 3 bases; nucleotides outside the gene matches: 9.

This clonotype was observed a handful of times. One junction end does not reproduce the germline sequence, and a read error may be involved. The V and J genes are TRBV10-3 and TRBJ1-2; a possible D gene is TRBD1 (6 bases). The CDR3 is 13 amino acids. Germline-derived CDR1 and CDR2 are ENHRY and SYGVKD. This CDR3 is CAIIEDSSYGYTF. DNA of the CDR3: TGTGCCATCATTGAGGACAGCTCCTATGGCTACACCTTC.

A few counts support this clonotype. The CDR3 region has the DNA TGTGCCACCAGCAGACGGACAGGCCAAGAGACCCAGTACTTC. Translation: CATSRRTGQETQYF. The chain employs TRBV15 and TRBJ2-5; 7 positions match TRBD1. The CDR3 covers 14 residues. Unmatched junction bases numbered 1, after V lost 2 bases and J lost 1 base. Per the germline V gene, CDR1 is LNHNV and CDR2 is YYDKDF (reference sequence).

This sequence joins TRBV2 and TRBJ1-2, with TRBD1 matching 10 bases. Trimming at V came to 6 bases and at J to 8 bases, leaving 6 bases not matched to a gene. The CDR3 loop spans 13 amino acids. Germline V gives CDR1 SNHLY, CDR2 FYNNEI. The CDR3 is CASRADRGLGYTF. CDR3 bases: TGTGCCAGCAGGGCCGACAGGGGGCTCGGCTACACCTTC.

The rearrangement uses TRBV19 and TRBJ2-7, with 8 bases that match TRBD2. This CDR3 contains 15 residues. Germline trimming cut 6 bases from V and 5 bases from J; bases unmatched to any gene: 12. CDR1 and CDR2 from the germline V gene are LNHDA and SQIVND (reference sequence). The CDR3 loop reads CASRSGGSRRDEQYF. The CDR3 DNA follows: TGTGCCAGTAGGAGCGGGGGTAGCAGAAGGGACGAGCAGTACTTC.

This clonotype was seen ten or more times. V gene TRBV6-5 combines with J gene TRBJ1-1; D possibly corresponds to TRBD1 (5 bases). The germline V and J ends were trimmed by 6 bases and 3 bases, with 14 bases remaining between them. Looked up from germline, CDR1 is MNHEY and CDR2 is SVGAGI. The CDR3 runs to 14 residues. The CDR3 loop reads CASRPPGGHTEAFF. Here the CDR3 DNA reads TGTGCCAGCAGACCTCCGGGGGGACACACTGAAGCTTTCTTT.

This clonotype was counted at least ten times. The chain is built from TRBV19 and TRBJ1-2, with D uncertain. Trimming took off 3 bases at V and 2 bases at J, with 7 bases between the two ends. Per germline, CDR1 LNHDA and CDR2 SQIVND (reference sequence). This CDR3 has 13 residues. Written as DNA, the CDR3 is TGTGCCAGTAGTATTGGCGGAAACTATGGCTACACCTTC. Translating it yields CASSIGGNYGYTF.

This clonotype was recorded at least ten times. The genes are TRBV2 and TRBJ2-7; 13 positions match TRBD2. The germline V gene has CDR1 SNHLY and CDR2 FYNNEI. CDR3 length: 14 residues. Losses at the gene ends were 4 bases for V and 5 bases for J; bases not matched to a gene: 2. CDR3 in DNA: TGTGCCAGCAGTGGGACTAGCGGGAGAGACGAGCAGTACTTC. Encoded protein: CASSGTSGRDEQYF.

The chain carries TRBV14 and TRBJ2-1; 9 bases match TRBD2. CDR1 SGHDN and CDR2 FVKESK come from the germline V gene. The junction had 7 bases not matched to a gene; V was cut back by 0 bases and J by 7 bases. CDR3 length: 16 amino acids. The CDR3 loop reads CASSQDWREGLNEQFF. DNA of the CDR3: TGTGCCAGCAGCCAAGATTGGCGGGAGGGCCTAAATGAGCAGTTCTTC.

Notes on this clonotype: A much more abundant neighbour one base away suggests this may be a read error. The genes are TRBV18 and TRBJ1-1; D gene uncertain. The CDR3 is 11 residues long. In germline, CDR1 is KGHSH, CDR2 LQKENI. CDR3 amino acids: CASSPETEASF. CDR3 in DNA: TGTGCCAGCTCACCCGAGACTGAAGCTTCCTTT.

This chain joins TRBV7-9 and TRBJ1-4; D not resolved. The germline V gene encodes CDR1 SEHNR and CDR2 FQNEAQ (reference sequence). V was shortened by 0 bases and J by 10 bases, with 9 bases between the two germline ends. This CDR3 is 13 amino acids long. CDR3 bases: TGTGCCAGCAGCTTAGCCTCTGATAGAAAACTGTTTTTT. This translates into CASSLASDRKLFF.

This chain links TRBV19 with TRBJ2-2; D might be TRBD1 (6 bases). The CDR3 has 16 residues. Germline CDR1 and CDR2: LNHDA and SQIVND (reference sequence). Trimming removed 6 bases at V and 1 base at J, with 15 bases between. The CDR3 bases are TGTGCCAGTAGCAAAATACGGGACAAGAACACCGGGGAGCTGTTTTTT. As protein: CASSKIRDKNTGELFF. The full variable domain, rest sourced from reference TRBV19 and TRBJ2-2, is DGGITQSPKYLFRKEGQNVTLSCEQNLNHDAMYWYRQDPGQGLRLIYYSQIVNDFQKGDIAEGYSVSREKKESFPLTVTSAQKNPTAFYLCASSKIRDKNTGELFFGEGSRLTVL.

The table lists this clonotype with a few counts. The CDR3 is CAISDPGQGIYEQYF. The CDR3 coding sequence is TGTGCCATCAGTGATCCGGGACAGGGGATCTACGAGCAGTACTTC. V and J are TRBV10-3 and TRBJ2-7, with 10 bases that match TRBD1. The CDR3 totals 15 residues. Germline V lookup: CDR1 ENHRY, CDR2 SYGVKD. V dropped 3 bases and J dropped 3; count of bases not matched to a gene: 5.

This sequence joins TRBV19 and TRBJ1-2; 8 nucleotides align to TRBD1. CDR1 LNHDA and CDR2 SQIVND come from the germline V gene (reference sequence). The V and J ends lost 3 bases and 8 bases, in that order; junction bases with no gene match: 5. The CDR3 extends over 13 amino acids. The CDR3 DNA follows: TGTGCCAGTAGTATTGGGGCAGGGGGCGGCTACACCTTC. Translating gives CASSIGAGGGYTF.

This chain connects TRBV29-1 to TRBJ1-1; 9 bases map to TRBD1. Germline loops: CDR1 SQVTM, CDR2 ANQGSEA. This CDR3 region has 12 residues. After removal of 7 bases from V and 4 bases from J, the junction contained 4 bases not matched to a gene. In DNA form, the CDR3 reads TGCAGCGCCGGGACAGGGACCACTGAAGCTTTCTTT. Protein product: CSAGTGTTEAFF.

A remark on this clonotype: The CDR3 does not end in the conserved phenylalanine or tryptophan, so this is likely a read error. The chain combines TRBV6-5 with TRBJ2-3; 10 positions agree with TRBD2. Trimming cost V 2 bases and J 5 bases; bases outside gene matches: 4. CDR3 length equals 15 residues. Germline CDR1 and CDR2: MNHEY and SVGAGI. DNA for the CDR3: TGTGCCAGCAGTTACGTACTAGCGGGAATAGATACGCAGTATCTT. Translating gives CASSYVLAGIDTQYL.